This record looks at one TCR beta chain sequence and its context. Its antigen is not known. This sample stems from a study of PD-1 blockade in mismatch repair-deficient tumors. Study background: Enrolled about 2013-2016, patients had progressing, pretreated mismatch repair-deficient cancers of approximately 13 types. Points from the study as a whole: After pembrolizumab, tumor-resident clones rose rapidly, then generally contracted before radiologic responses.

Profiling relied on immunoSEQ multiplex PCR, and the TCRdb table lists in-frame clones only, not all of them. This sample yields about 67,000 clones, of which approximately 82% are seen a single time; over 4.5% belongs to the top ten. Trimming took 4 bases from V and 0 from J, leaving 14 bases between them. Germline CDR1 is SGHNT and CDR2 is YYREEE (reference sequence). The CDR3 is made up of 15 amino acids. All patients were mismatch repair deficient, assessed by either PCR or immunohistochemistry. TCRs were sequenced from a few patients responding to pembrolizumab. The origin of this receptor is an adult with mismatch repair-deficient cancer. The sample consisted of peripheral blood, taken 2 weeks after starting pembrolizumab. V is TRBV5-4 and J is TRBJ2-7; tentatively, D is TRBD2 (5 bases). CDR3 sequence (DNA): TGTGCCAGCAGCCAAGAAGCGGCTAGCTCCTACGAGCAGTACTTC. This translates into CASSQEAASSYEQYF.